What follows is one T cell receptor (beta chain) and its context. This specimen includes other DNA sequences encoding the same CDR3. Repertoires were generated with immunoSEQ multiplex PCR, while TCRdb's copy carries only in-frame clones and drops some. Of some 500,000 clones detected, roughly 90% appear once; the ten largest clones hold about 1.7%. This CDR3 has 13 residues. Looked up from germline, CDR1 is LGHDT and CDR2 is YNNKEL (reference sequence). The V gene end was trimmed by 3 bases and the J gene end by 4 bases; junction bases not matched to a gene: 3. The data originate from a study of blood T cell repertoires in COVID-19. Clinical history reported by participants formed the basis on which cohorts were assigned.

The sequenced sample was PBMCs or T cells enriched from blood (not recorded which). The chain couples TRBV3-1 (or the pseudogene TRBV3-2) to TRBJ2-7; 7 bases fit TRBD2. The TCR comes from a woman in her thirties or forties who had recovered from COVID-19. The CDR3: CASSQREGYEQYF. CDR3 nucleotide sequence: TGTGCCAGCAGCCAGAGGGAGGGGTACGAGCAGTACTTC.